This paragraph covers one TCR beta chain sequence. V was cut by 6 bases and J by 5 bases, with 16 bases left in between. Germline values: CDR1 WSHSY, CDR2 SAAADI. The CDR3 has 14 amino acids. Using immunoSEQ multiplex PCR, the repertoire was profiled, and TCRdb retains in-frame clones only, with some absent. Altogether 180,000 or so clones are present, 91% being singletons, with the ten largest covering roughly 1.6%. This entry comes from a study of control samples from healthy donors and cancer patients. This sequence originates from a woman aged 25 to 39 in good health. This sequence joins TRBV10-2 and TRBJ2-5, with D perhaps matching TRBD1 (6 bases). Material for sequencing was blood. CDR3 DNA: TGCGCCAGCAGACCCGCAGGGGCGAGGGAGACCCAGTACTTC. Encoded protein: CASRPAGARETQYF.